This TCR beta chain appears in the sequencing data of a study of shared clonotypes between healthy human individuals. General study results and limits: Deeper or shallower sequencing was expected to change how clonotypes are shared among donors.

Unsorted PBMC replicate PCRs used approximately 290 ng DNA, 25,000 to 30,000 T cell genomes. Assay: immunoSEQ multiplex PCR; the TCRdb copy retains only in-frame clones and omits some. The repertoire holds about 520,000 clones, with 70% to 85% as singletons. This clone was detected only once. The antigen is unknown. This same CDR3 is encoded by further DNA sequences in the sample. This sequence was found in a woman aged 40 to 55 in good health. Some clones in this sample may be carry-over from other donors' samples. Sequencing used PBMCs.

The CDR3 DNA is TGTGCCTGGAGCTCCCTAGGGAAGCCAAACAATGAGCAGTTCTTC. Translation: CAWSSLGKPNNEQFF. The gene calls are TRBV30 and TRBJ2-1; no reliable D call. CDR1 is GTSNPN and CDR2 is SVGIG in the germline V gene (reference sequence). The CDR3 has 15 residues. Trimming removed 3 bases from V and 5 bases from J, with 17 bases in between.